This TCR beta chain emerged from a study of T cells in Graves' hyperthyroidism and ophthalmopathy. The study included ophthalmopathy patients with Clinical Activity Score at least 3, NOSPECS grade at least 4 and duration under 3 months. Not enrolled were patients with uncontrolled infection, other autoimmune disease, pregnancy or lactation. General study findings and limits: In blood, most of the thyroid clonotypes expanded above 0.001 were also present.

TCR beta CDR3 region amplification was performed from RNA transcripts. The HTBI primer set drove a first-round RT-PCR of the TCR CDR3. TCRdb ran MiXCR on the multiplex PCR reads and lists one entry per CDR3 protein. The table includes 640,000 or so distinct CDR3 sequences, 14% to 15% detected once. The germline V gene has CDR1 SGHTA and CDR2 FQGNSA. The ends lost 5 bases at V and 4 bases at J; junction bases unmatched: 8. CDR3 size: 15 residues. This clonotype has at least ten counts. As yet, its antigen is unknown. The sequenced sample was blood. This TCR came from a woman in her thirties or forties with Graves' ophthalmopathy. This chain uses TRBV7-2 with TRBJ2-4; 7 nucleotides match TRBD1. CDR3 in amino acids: CASSPDRAFKNIQYF. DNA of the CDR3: TGTGCCAGCAGCCCAGACAGGGCCTTTAAAAACATTCAGTACTTC.